This note documents a single T cell receptor (beta chain) sequence. Its antigen is not known. By flow cytometry, patients selected for sequencing had shown an expansion of CD8+CD57+ cells. Patients had received no therapy at the time of blood sampling. This specimen comes from a study of CD8+CD57+ T cells in acquired aplastic anemia. Turning to the study itself: The average for DNA from sorted CD4+ and CD8+ cells was 3.2 ug.

Researchers used genomic DNA as the template to profile TCR beta VDJ and CDR3. TCRdb fed the reads into MiXCR, producing one record per CDR3 protein. This sample has about 160,000 distinct CDR3 sequences, with 71% found just once. Study results and caveats: Patients and healthy controls showed no significant CD8+ Simpson's diversity difference. The study identified twenty-nine CD8+ CDR3 sequences shared by patients and controls.

CDR1 SGDLS and CDR2 YYNGEE come from the germline V gene. V shed 0 bases and J shed 2 bases, with 9 bases lying between them. This CDR3 has 14 amino acids. This rearrangement joins TRBV9 to TRBJ2-7; possibly TRBD1 or TRBD2 for D (5 bases each). Specimen: sorted CD4+, CD8+, or CD8+CD57+ T cells (not recorded which) from PBMCs. The TCR sequence derives from a human donor with aplastic anemia. CDR3 sequence: CASSVGRGAYEQYF. CDR3 DNA: TGTGCCAGCAGCGTAGGTCGAGGGGCCTACGAGCAGTACTTC.